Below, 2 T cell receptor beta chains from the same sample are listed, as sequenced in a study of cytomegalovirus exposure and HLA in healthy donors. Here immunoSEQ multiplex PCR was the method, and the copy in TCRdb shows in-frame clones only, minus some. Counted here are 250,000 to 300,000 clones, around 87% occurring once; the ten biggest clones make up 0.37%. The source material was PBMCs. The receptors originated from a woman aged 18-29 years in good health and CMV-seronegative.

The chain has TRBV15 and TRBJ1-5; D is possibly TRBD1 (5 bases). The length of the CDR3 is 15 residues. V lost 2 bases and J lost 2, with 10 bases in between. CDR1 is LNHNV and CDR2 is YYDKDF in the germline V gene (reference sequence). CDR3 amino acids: CATSRTREGNQPQHF. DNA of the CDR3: TGTGCCACCAGCAGAACCAGGGAGGGCAATCAGCCCCAGCATTTT.

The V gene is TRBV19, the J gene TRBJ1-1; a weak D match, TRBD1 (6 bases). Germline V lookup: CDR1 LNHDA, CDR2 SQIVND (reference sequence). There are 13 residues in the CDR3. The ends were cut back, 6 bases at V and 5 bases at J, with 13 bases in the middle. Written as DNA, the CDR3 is TGTGCCAGTAGCTCGACAGGTTGGACTGAAGCTTTCTTT. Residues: CASSSTGWTEAFF.